This TCR beta chain was recovered during a study of blood T cell repertoires in COVID-19. Study information: Nucleic acid was either cDNA or gDNA, and it came from T cells, B-cell-depleted T cells, or PBMCs.

Participants came from around 25 US areas, aged roughly 18 to 89 years. The junction had 6 bases not matched to a gene; V was cut back by 3 bases and J by 8 bases. This CDR3 has 12 residues. The germline V gene encodes CDR1 DFQATT and CDR2 SNEGSKA (reference sequence). In the study's own analysis: Amplification with reference gene primers provided the estimates of nucleated cell counts. Clones were read by immunoSEQ multiplex PCR, and TCRdb kept only the in-frame ones, dropping some. Clonal size and the V and J genes are those of that table, whereas D and trimming came from the DNA. In the table there are about 150,000 clones, roughly four fifths of which are singletons.

Sequenced: PBMCs or T cells enriched from blood (not recorded which). The V call is TRBV20-1, the J call TRBJ1-1; 7 positions match TRBD1. This TCR was sampled from a man aged 45-60 years who had recovered from COVID-19. DNA of the CDR3: TGCAGTGCTAGTCAAAGGACAGGAGAAGCTTTCTTT. Protein sequence: CSASQRTGEAFF.